This TCR beta chain was identified during a study of vaccination and CD4 T cells after COVID-19. This clonotype has only a few counts. Antigen unknown. CD4+ T cells that had been cultured provided DNA sequenced with the Oncomine TCR Beta short-read assay. Via MiXCR, TCRdb re-called the PCR reads, giving one row per CDR3 protein. The table includes approximately 21,000 distinct CDR3 sequences, 60% detected once. The CDR3 totals 13 residues. In germline, CDR1 is ENHRY, CDR2 SYGVKD. The V end lost 7 bases, the J end lost 2 bases, and 10 bases lay between the germline ends. Treatment reported: roughly 10-day PBMC culture with coronavirus spike peptide pools or control peptides (ViraFEST assay). ViraFEST expanded antigen-specific T cells with peptide pools, then sequenced TCRs.

The clonotype comes from a human donor who received a COVID-19 vaccine. The chain combines TRBV10-3 with TRBJ2-3, with D possibly TRBD1 on 6 matching bases. Sample: CD4+ T cells from blood, cultured in vitro, taken after SARS-CoV-2 vaccination. DNA for the CDR3: TGTGCCATCACCGGACAGATCACAGATACGCAGTATTTT. It yields the protein CAITGQITDTQYF.